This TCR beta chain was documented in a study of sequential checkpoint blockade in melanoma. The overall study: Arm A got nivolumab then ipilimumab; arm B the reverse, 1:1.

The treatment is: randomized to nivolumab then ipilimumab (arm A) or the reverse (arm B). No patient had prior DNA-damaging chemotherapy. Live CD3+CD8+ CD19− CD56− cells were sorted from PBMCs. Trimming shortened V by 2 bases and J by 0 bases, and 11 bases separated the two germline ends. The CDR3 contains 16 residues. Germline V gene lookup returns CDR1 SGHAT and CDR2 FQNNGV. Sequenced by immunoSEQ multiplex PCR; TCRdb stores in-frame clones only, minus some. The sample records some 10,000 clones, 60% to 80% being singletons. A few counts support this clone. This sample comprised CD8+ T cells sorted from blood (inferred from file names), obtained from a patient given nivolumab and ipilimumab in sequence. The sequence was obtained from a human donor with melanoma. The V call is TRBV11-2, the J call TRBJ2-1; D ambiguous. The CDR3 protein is CASSLPPGSSYNEQFF. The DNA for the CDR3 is TGTGCCAGCAGCTTACCTCCCGGTAGCTCCTACAATGAGCAGTTCTTC.